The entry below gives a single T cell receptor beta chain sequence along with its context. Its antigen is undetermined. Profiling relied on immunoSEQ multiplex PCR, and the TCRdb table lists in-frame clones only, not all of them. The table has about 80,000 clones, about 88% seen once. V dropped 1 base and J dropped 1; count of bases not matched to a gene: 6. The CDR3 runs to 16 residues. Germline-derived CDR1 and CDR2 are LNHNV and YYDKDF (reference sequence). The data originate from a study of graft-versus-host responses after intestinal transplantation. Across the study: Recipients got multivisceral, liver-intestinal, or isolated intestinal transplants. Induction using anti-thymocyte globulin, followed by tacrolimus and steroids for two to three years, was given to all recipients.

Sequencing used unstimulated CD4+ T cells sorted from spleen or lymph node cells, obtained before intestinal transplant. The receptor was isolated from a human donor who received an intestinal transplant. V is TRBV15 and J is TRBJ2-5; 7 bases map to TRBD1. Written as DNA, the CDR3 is TGTGCCACCAGCAGAGTCCGAGACAGGGCCCAAGAGACCCAGTACTTC. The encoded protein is CATSRVRDRAQETQYF.